This TCR beta chain is drawn from a study of T cell responses to AZD1222 COVID-19 vaccine. Turning to this clone: Its target is unknown.

Samples with a second dose at about 4 or about 12 weeks were pooled together. Findings and limits, study-wide: Sampling that yielded the repertoires occurred only after the peak T cell response. Donors were mostly white British, more females; clonal diversity possibly underestimated. Spike-specific TCRs gained breadth and depth after people received two AZD1222 doses.

This CDR3 region has 12 residues. Germline-derived CDR1 and CDR2 are MNHEY and SMNVEV (reference sequence). Trimming took off 6 bases at V and 6 bases at J, with 12 bases between the two ends. Clones were sequenced by immunoSEQ multiplex PCR, and TCRdb holds only the in-frame ones, with some missing. The table has under 85,000 clones, 90% seen once. The source is an adult who received the AZD1222 COVID-19 vaccine. Sample: peripheral blood, taken 28 days after the second AZD1222 dose. This chain uses TRBV27 with TRBJ2-7; no definite D call. Here the CDR3 reads CASRPPLGEQYF. The CDR3 DNA reads TGTGCCAGCAGGCCGCCTTTGGGCGAGCAGTACTTC.